The present TCR beta chain was sequenced within a study of regulatory T cells in long-lasting Graves disease. The time point denotes: persistent/refractory GD, antithyroid drugs over 5 years with positive TRAb. The TCR library was made from RNA extracted from PBMCs. Study-level points and caveats: Graves' patients with persistent disease showed TCR diversity lower than patients newly diagnosed.

In building TCR beta libraries, iRepertoire HTBI primers were used together with Arm-PCR of CDR3 regions. Each CDR3 protein is one row after TCRdb ran MiXCR on the multiplex PCR reads. Of about 470,000 distinct CDR3 sequences listed, 20% to 25% are singletons. This clonotype was observed a few times. Its target is not known. Sequenced material: peripheral blood mononuclear cells (PBMCs), taken when the disease was refractory, from a patient treated with antithyroid drugs. The TCR comes from a female donor with Graves disease.

As DNA, the CDR3 is TGTGCCATCAGTATAACAGGGGTCCAGCCCCAGCATTTT. It encodes CAISITGVQPQHF. The rearrangement joins TRBV10-3 to TRBJ1-5, with TRBD1 matching 7 bases. Germline V lookup: CDR1 ENHRY, CDR2 SYGVKD. Trimming took 5 bases from V and 7 from J; bases not matched to a gene: 5. The CDR3 sequence is 13 residues long.